The present T cell receptor beta chain was sequenced within a study of cytomegalovirus exposure and HLA in healthy donors. 13 Jbeta primers and 60 Vbeta primers were used for the PCR. Assay: immunoSEQ multiplex PCR; the TCRdb copy retains only in-frame clones and omits some. The sample yields under 70,000 clones, about nine tenths seen once. The V gene end was trimmed by 3 bases and the J gene end by 6 bases; junction bases not matched to a gene: 9. There are 16 residues in the CDR3. Looked up from germline, CDR1 is SGDLS and CDR2 is YYNGEE. This receptor was taken from a woman aged 30 to 39 in good health and CMV-seronegative. The source material was PBMCs. The chain uses TRBV9 and TRBJ2-3, with TRBD2 matching over 11 bases. This CDR3 reads CASSALPASGRDTQYF. The CDR3 bases are TGTGCCAGCAGCGCCCTCCCGGCTAGCGGGAGGGATACGCAGTATTTT.